These 10 T cell receptor beta chains share one sample of origin, sequenced in a study of cytomegalovirus exposure and HLA in healthy donors. Sequencing used immunoSEQ multiplex PCR; TCRdb keeps in-frame clones, though not all of them. The repertoire holds roughly 120,000 clones, with roughly 90% as singletons. The source material was PBMCs. Every receptor here comes from a woman in her late teens or twenties in good health and CMV-seronegative.

Notes on this clone: A read error may produce the germline difference seen at one junction end. The chain carries TRBV6-1 and TRBJ1-4, with 8 bases aligning to TRBD1. Germline V gene data show CDR1 as MNHNS and CDR2 as SASEGT. The CDR3 is 11 residues long. The CDR3 spells CASSDPGQEVF. In DNA form, the CDR3 reads TGTGCCAGCAGTGATCCGGGACAGGAGGTTTTT.

This clone is a singleton in its sample. This chain links TRBV28 with TRBJ1-4, with D possibly TRBD1 on 5 matching bases. The CDR3 length is 14 residues. V was pared by 2 bases and J by 8 bases, with 12 bases between. Germline CDR1 is MDHEN and CDR2 is SYDVKM. The CDR3 spells CASSLMQGWEKLFF. DNA for the CDR3: TGTGCCAGCAGTTTAATGCAGGGTTGGGAAAAACTGTTTTTT.

V usage is TRBV11-2 and J usage is TRBJ1-1; 9 bases match TRBD1. The CDR3 runs 15 residues. After removal of 3 bases from V and 2 bases from J, the junction contained 4 bases not matched to a gene. Germline CDR1 is SGHAT and CDR2 is FQNNGV. CDR3 nucleotides: TGTGCCAGCAGCTTCGGACAGGGGATCAACACTGAAGCTTTCTTT. Translated: CASSFGQGINTEAFF. The whole variable domain, remainder taken from reference TRBV11-2 and TRBJ1-1, is EAGVAQSPRYKIIEKRQSVAFWCNPISGHATLYWYQQILGQGPKLLIQFQNNGVVDDSQLPKDRFSAERLKGVDSTLKIQPAKLEDSAVYLCASSFGQGINTEAFFGQGTRLTVV.

This sequence joins TRBV29-1 and TRBJ2-3; TRBD2 agrees at 15 bases. The CDR3 is 17 residues long. Germline loops: CDR1 SQVTM, CDR2 ANQGSEA. V shed 7 bases and J 5 bases; nucleotides not matched to a gene: 13. CDR3 in amino acids: CSAHGTSGRPQGDTQYF. DNA for the CDR3: TGCAGCGCCCACGGGACTAGCGGGAGGCCTCAGGGAGATACGCAGTATTTT.

The chain is built from TRBV30 and TRBJ2-1; tentative D call: TRBD1 (6 bases). The V gene lost 3 bases and the J gene lost 15 bases, with 21 bases spanning the gap. This CDR3 has 13 residues. CDR1 GTSNPN and CDR2 SVGIG come from the germline V gene (reference sequence). In DNA, the CDR3 is TGTGCCTGGAGGCCAACAGGGATATCTCAGGCGTTCTTC. It encodes CAWRPTGISQAFF. The full variable domain, completed using reference TRBV30 and TRBJ2-1, is SQTIHQWPATLVQPVGSPLSLECTVEGTSNPNLYWYRQAAGRGLQLLFYSVGIGQISSEVPQNLSASRPQDRQFILSSKKLLLSDSGFYLCAWRPTGISQAFFGPGTRLTVL.

In this sample, this clone turned up once. The V gene is TRBV25-1, the J gene TRBJ2-7; D may be TRBD2 (5 bases). The CDR3 loop spans 13 amino acids. V was cut by 7 bases and J by 2 bases, with 12 bases left in between. Germline CDR1 reads MGHDK; CDR2 reads SYGVNS. In nucleotides, the CDR3 is TGTGCCAGCACGGACTTCCTGACCTACGAGCAGTACTTC. This translates into CASTDFLTYEQYF.

The chain is built from TRBV9 and TRBJ2-7; tentatively, D is TRBD2 (5 bases). V was cut by 0 bases and J by 5 bases, with 12 bases left in between. This CDR3 has 14 amino acids. Per the germline V gene, CDR1 is SGDLS and CDR2 is YYNGEE. CDR3 protein: CASSVEGSINEQYF. The CDR3 nucleotides read TGTGCCAGCAGCGTAGAAGGGAGTATCAACGAGCAGTACTTC.

The rearrangement joins TRBV9 to TRBJ2-2, with D unclear. The CDR3 has 15 residues. V was trimmed by 3 bases and J by 3 bases, leaving 12 bases between them. Per the germline V gene, CDR1 is SGDLS and CDR2 is YYNGEE. CDR3 bases: TGTGCCAGCAGCGATAGATTTGAGGACACCGGGGAGCTGTTTTTT. It translates to CASSDRFEDTGELFF.

V gene TRBV27 combines with J gene TRBJ2-3; 9 bases align to TRBD2. The length of the CDR3 is 14 residues. In germline, CDR1 is MNHEY, CDR2 SMNVEV (reference sequence). V shed 7 bases, J shed 4 bases, and the junction held 6 bases outside the gene matches. Here the CDR3 reads CASKLAGAPDTQYF. The DNA of the CDR3 is TGTGCCAGCAAATTAGCGGGAGCTCCAGATACGCAGTATTTT.

The chain employs TRBV12-5 and TRBJ2-2, with 10 bases that match TRBD2. The CDR3 has 16 amino acids. Unmatched junction bases numbered 4, after V lost 2 bases and J lost 4 bases. The germline gives CDR1 LGHNT, CDR2 FRNRAP. The DNA of the CDR3 is TGTGCTAGTGGTTTGCCTCGGACTAGCGGCACCGGGGAGCTGTTTTTT. This encodes CASGLPRTSGTGELFF.